This T cell receptor (beta chain) was recorded in a study of blood T cell repertoires in COVID-19. About the study: The United States, Italy and Spain were the sources of the acute and convalescent COVID-19 samples. PBMCs, B-cell-depleted T cells, or T cells provided the cDNA or gDNA that made up the material.

The sample holds one count of this clone. Libraries were prepared by immunoSEQ multiplex PCR; TCRdb keeps only in-frame clonotypes and omits some of them. The sample comprises 200,000 to 250,000 clones, 82% of which are singletons, and approximately 3.6% rests with the top ten. With 4 bases removed from V and 5 bases from J, the gap between germline ends came to 14 bases. Germline CDR1 reads GTSNPN; CDR2 reads SVGIG (reference sequence). The CDR3 spans 13 residues. Sequencing was performed on PBMCs or T cells enriched from blood (not recorded which). The chain is built from TRBV30 and TRBJ1-1; a possible D gene is TRBD1 (6 bases). The sequence was obtained from a woman in her fifties or sixties who had recovered from COVID-19. The CDR3 loop reads CAWTGVGRTEAFF. CDR3 nucleotide sequence: TGTGCCTGGACAGGGGTAGGTCGGACTGAAGCTTTCTTT.